These T cell receptor beta chains were read from a single sample in a study of PD-1 blockade in classical Hodgkin lymphoma. Some clones are missing from TCRdb's copy, which holds only in-frame ones; the method was immunoSEQ multiplex PCR. In the table there are tens of thousands of clones, about 93% of which are singletons. Source: peripheral blood mononuclear cells (PBMCs), taken at baseline. These receptors all come from a human donor with classical Hodgkin lymphoma. CDR3s include the opening cysteine and the closing phenylalanine or tryptophan.

cdr3_aa,j_call,v_call
CASSGGQTNTEAFF,TRBJ1-1,TRBV9
CASSHSSGGYEQFF,TRBJ2-1,TRBV9
CASSKSGTHTHTDTQYF,TRBJ2-3,TRBV21-1
CASSRHGQDDNSPLHF,TRBJ1-6,TRBV5-1
CASSLEGEAIFYEQYF,TRBJ2-7,TRBV5-5
CASSLALTEAQYF,TRBJ2-3,TRBV7-6
CASSRRGWVNIQYF,TRBJ2-4,TRBV4-1
CASSLALAGVPEQYF,TRBJ2-7,TRBV7-9
CASSLGQHFTEAFF,TRBJ1-1,TRBV27
CASKLAGAGEQYF,TRBJ2-7,TRBV25-1
CASSLARGQGGYGYTF,TRBJ1-2,TRBV19
CASSLGQGTDTQYF,TRBJ2-3,TRBV7-2
CASSYGRGTEAFF,TRBJ1-1,TRBV6-5
CAWRIGTDYNEQFF,TRBJ2-1,TRBV30
CASSLGRQSLYQETQYF,TRBJ2-5,TRBV13
CASSIFTSREGTDTQYF,TRBJ2-3,TRBV19
CASSLYTGELFF,TRBJ2-2,TRBV5-1
CASSLEANGAGATDTQYF,TRBJ2-3,TRBV7-2
CAWNWERTDTQYF,TRBJ2-3,TRBV30
CAWNLYSDRGSYNEQFF,TRBJ2-1,TRBV30
CASSQGFPGELFF,TRBJ2-2,TRBV4-2
CASSRQGADTQYF,TRBJ2-3,TRBV6-5
CASSLNEANYGYTF,TRBJ1-2,TRBV6-1
CASSFSGASNEKLFF,TRBJ1-4,TRBV28
CASSPEGYPGADTQYF,TRBJ2-3,TRBV7-9
CASSQGGFGLRGEQYF,TRBJ2-7,TRBV19
CASSVGGDRDRYEQYF,TRBJ2-7,TRBV9
CASSLGGGPGELFF,TRBJ2-2,TRBV5-1
CASSLDIGATPISSYNEQFF,TRBJ2-1,TRBV7-8